The 5 T cell receptor beta chains given below trace back to one sample, sequenced in a study of cytomegalovirus exposure and HLA in healthy donors. Some clones are missing from TCRdb's copy, which holds only in-frame ones; the method was immunoSEQ multiplex PCR. Of tens of thousands of clones in the sample, 80% to 85% were seen once. What was sequenced was PBMCs. These receptor sequences come from a woman between 18 and 30 years old in good health and CMV-seropositive.

This chain uses TRBV7-6 with TRBJ2-5; 15 positions agree with TRBD2. This CDR3 is built from 16 residues. Trimming removed 5 bases from V and 5 bases from J; junction bases left unmatched: 6. The germline gives CDR1 SGHVS, CDR2 FNYEAQ. The chain's CDR3 is CASSRGLAGGLETQYF. CDR3 nucleotide sequence: TGTGCCAGCAGCCGAGGACTAGCGGGGGGGCTGGAGACCCAGTACTTC.

The CDR3 is CASSQPQGQGAVEQYF. The DNA of the CDR3 is TGTGCCAGCAGCCAACCCCAGGGACAGGGGGCCGTAGAGCAGTACTTC. The chain links TRBV5-4 to TRBJ2-7; 12 nucleotides match TRBD1. J was trimmed by 7 bases and V by 4 bases; bases with no gene match: 12. The CDR3 is 16 residues long. The V gene's germline CDR1 is SGHNT and CDR2 YYREEE (reference sequence).

V and J are TRBV4-1 and TRBJ2-5; no clear D gene. Trimming removed 3 bases from V and 5 bases from J, with 7 bases in between. The CDR3 runs to 12 residues. The germline V gene encodes CDR1 MGHRA and CDR2 YSYEKL. The CDR3 DNA reads TGCGCCAGCAGCCACGTATTCGAGACCCAGTACTTC. It translates to CASSHVFETQYF.

V and J are TRBV9 and TRBJ1-1, with 10 bases fitting TRBD1. V gave up 4 bases and J gave up 2 bases; unmatched junction bases: 5. Germline V gene data show CDR1 as SGDLS and CDR2 as YYNGEE. This CDR3 has 15 residues. CDR3 in DNA: TGTGCCAGCAGCCCGTGGGACAGGGGAAACACTGAAGCTTTCTTT. It is translated as CASSPWDRGNTEAFF.

The rearrangement links TRBV5-1 to TRBJ2-5, with no clear D. V shed 0 bases and J shed 2 bases, with 11 bases lying between them. CDR3 length equals 15 residues. CDR1 and CDR2 (germline): SGHRS, YFSETQ. The CDR3 loop is CASSLAVSVQETQYF. For the CDR3, the DNA is TGCGCCAGCAGCTTGGCGGTATCGGTTCAAGAGACCCAGTACTTC.